The text below deals with one T cell receptor beta chain. Clones were sequenced by immunoSEQ multiplex PCR, and TCRdb holds only the in-frame ones, with some missing. The repertoire holds some 63,000 clones, 91% seen once, with over 0.7% in the top ten. Trimming took off 2 bases at V and 7 bases at J, with 14 bases between the two ends. CDR3 length: 14 residues. Germline-derived CDR1 and CDR2 are SEHNR and FQNEAQ (reference sequence). The sample comes from a study of T cell changes during pregnancy in multiple sclerosis. This clonotype was obtained from a female donor with multiple sclerosis, enrolled in a pregnancy study. The chain links TRBV7-9 to TRBJ1-1; TRBD1 is a possible D gene (5 bases). This specimen was peripheral blood, taken before pregnancy. CDR3 bases: TGTGCCAGCAGCTTAATCGTCGTGGGACTTGAAGCTTTCTTT. Translated, it gives CASSLIVVGLEAFF. Supplemented by reference TRBV7-9 and TRBJ1-1, the full variable domain reads DTGVSQNPRHKITKRGQNVTFRCDPISEHNRLYWYRQTLGQGPEFLTYFQNEAQLEKSRLLSDRFSAERPKGSFSTLEIQRTEQGDSAMYLCASSLIVVGLEAFFGQGTRLTVV.